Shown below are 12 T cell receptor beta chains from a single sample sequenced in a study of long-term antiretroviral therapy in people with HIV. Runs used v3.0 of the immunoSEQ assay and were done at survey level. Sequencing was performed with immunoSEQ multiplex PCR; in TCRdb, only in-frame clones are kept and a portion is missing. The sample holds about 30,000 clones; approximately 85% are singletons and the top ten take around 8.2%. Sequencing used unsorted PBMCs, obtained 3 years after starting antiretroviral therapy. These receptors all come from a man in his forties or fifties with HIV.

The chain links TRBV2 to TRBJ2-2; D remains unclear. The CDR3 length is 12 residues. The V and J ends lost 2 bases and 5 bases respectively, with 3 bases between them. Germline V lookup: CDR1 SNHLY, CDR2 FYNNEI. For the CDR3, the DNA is TGTGCCAGCAGTGAAAAGACCGGGGAGCTGTTTTTT. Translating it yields CASSEKTGELFF.

CDR3 amino acids: CASSLRQVEYEKLFF. DNA of the CDR3: TGTGCCAGCTCATTACGACAGGTAGAATATGAAAAACTGTTTTTT. The chain uses TRBV18 and TRBJ1-4; D may be TRBD1 (6 bases). Germline lookup yields CDR1 KGHSH and CDR2 LQKENI. The V gene lost 5 bases and the J gene lost 6 bases, with 16 bases spanning the gap. CDR3 length: 15 amino acids.

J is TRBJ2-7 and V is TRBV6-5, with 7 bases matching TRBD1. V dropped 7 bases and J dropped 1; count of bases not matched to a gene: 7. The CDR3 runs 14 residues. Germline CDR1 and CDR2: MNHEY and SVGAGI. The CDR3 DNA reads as TGTGCCAGCAAATTGGACAGGCAATCCTACGAGCAGTACTTC. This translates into CASKLDRQSYEQYF.

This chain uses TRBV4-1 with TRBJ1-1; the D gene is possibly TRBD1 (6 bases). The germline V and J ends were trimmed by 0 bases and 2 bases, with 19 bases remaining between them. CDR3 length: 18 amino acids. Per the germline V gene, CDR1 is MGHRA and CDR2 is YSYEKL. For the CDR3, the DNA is TGCGCCAGCAGCCAAGACGACCTCAGGACAGCCATTAACACTGAAGCTTTCTTT. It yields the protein CASSQDDLRTAINTEAFF.

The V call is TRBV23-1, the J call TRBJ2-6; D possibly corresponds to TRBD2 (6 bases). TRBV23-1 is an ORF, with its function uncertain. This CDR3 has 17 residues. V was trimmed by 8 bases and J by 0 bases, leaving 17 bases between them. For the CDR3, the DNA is TGCGCCAGCCCAGCGGGCCTGTTAGTCTCTGGGGCCAACGTCCTGACTTTC. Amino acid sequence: CASPAGLLVSGANVLTF.

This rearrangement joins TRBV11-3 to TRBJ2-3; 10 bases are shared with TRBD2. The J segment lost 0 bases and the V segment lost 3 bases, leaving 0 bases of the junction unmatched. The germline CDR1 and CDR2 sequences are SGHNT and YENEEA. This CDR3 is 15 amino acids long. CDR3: CASSLTSGSTDTQYF. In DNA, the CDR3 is TGTGCCAGCAGCTTGACTAGCGGGAGCACAGATACGCAGTATTTT.

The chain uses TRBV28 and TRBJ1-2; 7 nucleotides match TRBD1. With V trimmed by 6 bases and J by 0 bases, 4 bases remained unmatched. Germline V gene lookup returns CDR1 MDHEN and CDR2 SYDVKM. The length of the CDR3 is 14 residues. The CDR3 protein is CASRGTVANYGYTF. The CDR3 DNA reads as TGTGCCAGCAGGGGGACAGTAGCTAACTATGGCTACACCTTC.

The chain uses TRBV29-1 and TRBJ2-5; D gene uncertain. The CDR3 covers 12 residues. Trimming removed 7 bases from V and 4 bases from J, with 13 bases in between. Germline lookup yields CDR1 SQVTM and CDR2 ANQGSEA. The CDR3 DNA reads TGCAGCGGCTTCGACGGGTCAGAGACCCAGTACTTC. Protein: CSGFDGSETQYF. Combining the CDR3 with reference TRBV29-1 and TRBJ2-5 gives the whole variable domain SAVISQKPSRDICQRGTSLTIQCQVDSQVTMMFWYRQQPGQSLTLIATANQGSEATYESGFVIDKFPISRPNLTFSTLTVSNMSPEDSSIYLCSGFDGSETQYFGPGTRLLVL.

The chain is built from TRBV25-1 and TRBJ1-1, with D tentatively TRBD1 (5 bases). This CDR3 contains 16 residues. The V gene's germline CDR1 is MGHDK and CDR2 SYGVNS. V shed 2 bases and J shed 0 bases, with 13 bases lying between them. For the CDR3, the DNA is TGTGCCAGCAGTGAAAATTACAGGAGCATGAACACTGAAGCTTTCTTT. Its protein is CASSENYRSMNTEAFF.

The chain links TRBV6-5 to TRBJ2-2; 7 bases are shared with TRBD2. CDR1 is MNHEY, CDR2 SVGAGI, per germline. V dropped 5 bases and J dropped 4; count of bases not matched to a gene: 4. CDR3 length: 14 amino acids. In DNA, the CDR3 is TGTGCCAGCAGTAAGCGGGGAGTCACCGGGGAGCTGTTTTTT. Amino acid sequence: CASSKRGVTGELFF.

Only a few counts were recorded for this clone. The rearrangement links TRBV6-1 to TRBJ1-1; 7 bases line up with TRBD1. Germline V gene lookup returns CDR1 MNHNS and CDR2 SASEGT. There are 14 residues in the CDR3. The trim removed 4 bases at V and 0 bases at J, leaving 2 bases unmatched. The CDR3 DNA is TGTGCCAGCAGTGCAACAGGGGTGAACACTGAAGCTTTCTTT. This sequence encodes CASSATGVNTEAFF.

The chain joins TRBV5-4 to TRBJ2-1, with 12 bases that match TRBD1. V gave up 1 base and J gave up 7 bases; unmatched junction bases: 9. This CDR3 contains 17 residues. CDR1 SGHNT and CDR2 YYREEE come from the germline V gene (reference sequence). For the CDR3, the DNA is TGTGCCAGCAGCTTGAGACCGGGGACAGGGGGCTGGAATGAGCAGTTCTTC. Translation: CASSLRPGTGGWNEQFF.